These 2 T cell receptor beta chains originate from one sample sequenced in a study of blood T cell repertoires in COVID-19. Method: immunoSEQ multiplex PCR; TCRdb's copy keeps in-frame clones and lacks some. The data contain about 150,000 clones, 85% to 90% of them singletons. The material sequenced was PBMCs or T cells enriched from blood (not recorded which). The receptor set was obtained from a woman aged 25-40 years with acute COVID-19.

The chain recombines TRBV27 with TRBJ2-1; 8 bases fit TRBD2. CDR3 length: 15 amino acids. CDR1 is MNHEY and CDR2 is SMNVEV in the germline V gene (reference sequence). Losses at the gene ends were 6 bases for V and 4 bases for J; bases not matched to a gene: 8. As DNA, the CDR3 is TGTGCCAGCAGCTGGGCAACTAGCGGATACAATGAGCAGTTCTTC. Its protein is CASSWATSGYNEQFF.

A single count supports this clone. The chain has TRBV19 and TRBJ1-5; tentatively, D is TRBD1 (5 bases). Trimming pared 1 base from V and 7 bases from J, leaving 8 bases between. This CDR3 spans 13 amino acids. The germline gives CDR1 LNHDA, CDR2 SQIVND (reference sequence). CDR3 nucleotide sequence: TGTGCCAGTAGTATAGGGAGGGACCAGCCCCAGCATTTT. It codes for CASSIGRDQPQHF.